This T cell receptor (beta chain) was found in a study of vaccination effects on CD4 cells after COVID-19. Study context: Post-vaccine sampling took place a median of 72 days after the second dose. The study, taken as a whole, reports: Infection-derived and vaccine-derived clones contracted markedly late after vaccination.

Ahead of sequencing, the ViraFEST assay grew antigen-specific CD4+ T cells using viral peptide pools. Following 10 days of culture, CD4+ T cells were isolated. All participants had two doses of either the BNT162b2 or mRNA-1273 vaccine. Cultures had half their medium replaced with IL-2 medium on days 3 and 7. The CDR3 spans 15 residues. Trimming took 8 bases from V and 4 from J; bases not matched to a gene: 13. Germline lookup yields CDR1 LNHDA and CDR2 SQIVND (reference sequence). This clone was seen a single time. Its cognate antigen is unknown. Here immunoSEQ multiplex PCR was the method, and the copy in TCRdb shows in-frame clones only, minus some. The sample holds about 31,000 clones, less than 80% seen once.

The rearrangement links TRBV19 to TRBJ2-5; 7 bases are a match to TRBD2. This TCR derives from a human donor who received a COVID-19 vaccine. Sample: CD4+ T cells from PBMCs cultured with SARS-CoV-2 spike peptides, taken after COVID-19 vaccination. Here the CDR3 reads CASAGGGTRRETQYF. The CDR3 DNA reads TGTGCCAGTGCAGGCGGGGGAACTCGGAGAGAGACCCAGTACTTC.